This T cell receptor beta chain emerged from a study of blood T cell repertoires in COVID-19. V was shortened by 7 bases and J by 3 bases, with 13 bases between the two germline ends. The CDR3 spans 13 residues. CDR1 and CDR2 (germline): LNHNV, YYDKDF (reference sequence). The assay was immunoSEQ multiplex PCR, and TCRdb's table has in-frame clones only and misses some. The sample holds approximately 180,000 clones, approximately 87% seen once. This receptor was identified in a person between 65 and 80 years old with COVID-19, enrolled during active disease. The source material was peripheral blood. The rearrangement joins TRBV15 to TRBJ2-7; maybe TRBD2 (5 bases). In DNA, the CDR3 is TGTGCCACCACCCGGGGTTATTACTACGAGCAGTACTTC. Encoded protein: CATTRGYYYEQYF.